The present TCR beta chain was sequenced within a study of identical twins. Findings of the study overall: Within cord blood, abundant beta clonotypes carried fewer insertions, but memory repertoires showed no such trend.

TCRdb reprocessed the 5' RACE reads with MiXCR, giving one entry per CDR3 protein. The top ten hold around 6.9% of the sample, which has roughly 350,000 distinct CDR3 sequences, about 12% seen once. On this clonotype itself: Its antigen is currently unknown.

There are 14 residues in the CDR3. With 2 bases clipped from V and 2 bases from J, the junction kept 1 base outside the gene matches. Germline CDR1 SGHDN, CDR2 FVKESK. Separately, the same data were catalogued under a study of yellow fever vaccine responses in identical twins. That source reports: Twins reportedly showed a vaccine T cell response that seemed partly convergent and partly personalized.

The sequence derives from a woman younger than 35 in good health. The sample was CD8+ T cells sorted from blood. The rearrangement links TRBV14 to TRBJ2-7; the match to TRBD2 covers 9 bases. The CDR3 DNA is TGTGCCAGCAGCCAATGGACTAGCGCCTACGAGCAGTACTTC. Protein: CASSQWTSAYEQYF.